This T cell receptor beta chain was captured in a study of CD4 T cells in relation to SARS-CoV-2 and coronaviruses. Across the study: Convalescent donors were aged roughly 21 to 75, with median around 40 years.

A word on this clone: What it recognizes is unknown.

Looked up from germline, CDR1 is KGHSH and CDR2 is LQKENI. Trimming cost V 3 bases and J 1 base, with 10 bases left between them. This CDR3 has 14 residues. Assay: immunoSEQ multiplex PCR; the TCRdb copy retains only in-frame clones and omits some. The sample lists about 36,000 clones; about four fifths were seen once. For roughly 11 days, roughly 10^5 sorted CD4+ cells grew with T cell-depleted PBMCs and CEF. This sequence joins TRBV18 and TRBJ2-7, with D possibly being TRBD1 (6 bases). Material for sequencing was naive CD4+ T cells from PBMCs, cultured in vitro. Subset reported: naive CD4+ T cells isolated by negative enrichment. The sequence was collected from an adult with COVID-19. CDR3 in DNA: TGTGCCAGCTCACCGTCACAGGGATCCTACGAGCAGTACTTC. This gives the protein CASSPSQGSYEQYF. Filled out from reference TRBV18 and TRBJ2-7, the complete variable domain reads NAGVMQNPRHLVRRRGQEARLRCSPMKGHSHVYWYRQLPEEGLKFMVYLQKENIIDESGMPKERFSAEFPKEGPSILRIQQVVRGDSAAYFCASSPSQGSYEQYFGPGTRLTVT.